Listed below are T cell receptor beta chains from one sample, sequenced in a study of T cell responses to AZD1222 COVID-19 vaccine. Method: immunoSEQ multiplex PCR; TCRdb's copy keeps in-frame clones and lacks some. The table includes approximately 100,000 clones, approximately 90% detected once. This material consisted of peripheral blood, taken on day 0 of AZD1222 vaccination. The source is an adult in good health. Each CDR3 is given with its conserved first and last residue. D genes are given only for firm matches. Only part of the rows carry a size: once, few, many, or a class if the clone is expanded.

once	TRBV4-1	TRBD1	TRBJ2-7	TGCGCCAGCAGCCAAGTGGGGACAGGGACCTACGAGCAGTACTTC	CASSQVGTGTYEQYF
-	TRBV4-1	TRBD2	TRBJ2-3	TGCGCCAGCAGCCAACCGGGACTAGCGGGGGGGTGGGCAGATACGCAGTATTTT	CASSQPGLAGGWADTQYF
once	TRBV19	TRBD1	TRBJ2-7	TGTGCCAGTAGTATCAAGCGGGGACAGGGCTACGAGCAGTACTTC	CASSIKRGQGYEQYF
-	TRBV5-1	-	TRBJ1-1	TGCGCCAGCAGCTTACAGCCTTCGAACACTGAAGCTTTCTTT	CASSLQPSNTEAFF
-	TRBV5-6	-	TRBJ1-1	TGTGCCAGCAGCTTGGATATCTATACTGAAGCTTTCTTT	CASSLDIYTEAFF
-	TRBV6-6	-	TRBJ1-3	TGTGCCAGCAGTTCGCATGAGGGATACACCATATATTTT	CASSSHEGYTIYF
-	TRBV9	-	TRBJ1-2	TGTGCCAGCAGCGTTGAGGATAGGGGCTATGGCTACACCTTC	CASSVEDRGYGYTF
-	TRBV14	-	TRBJ2-5	TGTGCCAGCAGCCAAGATGTCAGTGAGACCCAGTACTTC	CASSQDVSETQYF
few	TRBV19	-	TRBJ1-5	TGTGCCACGCTAGAGGAAGGGGCCAGCAATCAGCCCCAGCATTTT	CATLEEGASNQPQHF
once	TRBV2	-	TRBJ2-3	TGTGCCAGCAGTAGAAACCCCACCGTGGGGGGGGCCACAGATACGCAGTATTTT	CASSRNPTVGGATDTQYF
few	TRBV6-2/TRBV6-3	-	TRBJ1-4	TGTGCCAGCAGTTACCTGGGGGCGCGCGAAAAACTGTTTTTT	CASSYLGAREKLFF
-	TRBV4-1	TRBD2	TRBJ2-5	TGCGCCAGCAGCCGAGGACTAGCGCAGGGGGCCCAGTACTTC	CASSRGLAQGAQYF
once	TRBV7-9	-	TRBJ2-5	TGTGCCAGCAGCTTAGTGGTGGGCGGCGAGACCCAGTACTTC	CASSLVVGGETQYF
-	TRBV19	TRBD1	TRBJ1-5	TGTGCCAGTAGTACAACACAGGGGCTTGGCAATCAGCCCCAGCATTTT	CASSTTQGLGNQPQHF
-	TRBV1	-	TRBJ1-1	TGCACCAGCAGCCATAGGAATAAGCCGAACACTGAAGCTTTCTTT	CTSSHRNKPNTEAFF
-	TRBV5-4	TRBD1	TRBJ1-1	TGTGCCAGCAGCCCAGACAGGGTGAACACTGAAGCTTTCTTT	CASSPDRVNTEAFF
-	TRBV5-4	TRBD1	TRBJ1-4	TGTGCCAGCAGCCCCAGGACAGGTGGCTTGGAAAAACTGTTTTTT	CASSPRTGGLEKLFF
-	TRBV6-2/TRBV6-3	-	TRBJ2-7	TGTGCCAGCAGTCCCGGGTCCTACGAGCAGTACTTC	CASSPGSYEQYF
-	TRBV10-2	-	TRBJ2-3	TGCGCCAGCAGTGTTGAGGGAGATACGCAGTATTTT	CASSVEGDTQYF
-	TRBV18	-	TRBJ1-5	TGTGCCAGCTCACCACGGGACGTGGGCAATCAGCCCCAGCATTTT	CASSPRDVGNQPQHF
-	TRBV7-3	-	TRBJ1-1	TGTGCCAGCAGCTTATACCGGGATGGCGAAGCTTTCTTT	CASSLYRDGEAFF
-	TRBV20-1	-	TRBJ2-7	TGCAGTGCTGGCGCTCTTGGGGAGCAGTACTTC	CSAGALGEQYF
-	TRBV18	-	TRBJ1-2	TGTGCCAGCTCCCTAACCGGGACCGATGGCTACACCTTC	CASSLTGTDGYTF
-	TRBV6-2/TRBV6-3	TRBD1	TRBJ1-2	TGTGCCAGCAGTCCATTGGACAGGGGGCCAACTAACTATGGCTACACCTTC	CASSPLDRGPTNYGYTF
-	TRBV6-5	-	TRBJ1-1	TGTGCCAGCAGTTACTCGACCGGGAGGGCTGAAGCTTTCTTT	CASSYSTGRAEAFF
-	TRBV2	-	TRBJ1-6	TGTGCCAGCAGTGCCGAGGGGACATTTTCACCCCTCCACTTT	CASSAEGTFSPLHF
-	TRBV4-1	TRBD1	TRBJ2-3	TGCGCCAGCAGCCCGACAGGGGACACAGATACGCAGTATTTT	CASSPTGDTDTQYF
-	TRBV28	-	TRBJ1-1	TGTGCCAGCATGGTGGGGGCAGGGAACACTGAAGCTTTCTTT	CASMVGAGNTEAFF
-	TRBV6-5	TRBD1	TRBJ1-5	TGTGCCAGCAGGAAGGACAGGGGAGATGGTCAGCCCCAGCATTTT	CASRKDRGDGQPQHF
-	TRBV9	-	TRBJ1-6	TGTGCCAGCAGCGTAGGGGGTGGGAATTCACCCCTCCACTTT	CASSVGGGNSPLHF
once	TRBV19	TRBD1	TRBJ2-5	TGTGCCAGTAAACAGGGGAAGGGGAGAGAGACCCAGTACTTC	CASKQGKGRETQYF
-	TRBV7-2	TRBD1	TRBJ1-2	TGTGCCAGCAGTCTGAACGAAGGGGGCGCTTTTGGGGGCTACACCTTC	CASSLNEGGAFGGYTF
-	TRBV5-1	-	TRBJ2-2	TGCGCCAGCACCTCCCGGCTCGCGAACACCGGGGAGCTGTTTTTT	CASTSRLANTGELFF
-	TRBV7-9	TRBD1	TRBJ1-2	TGTGCCAGCAGCGCCATTGGACAGGGGGACTATGGCTACACCTTC	CASSAIGQGDYGYTF
-	TRBV19	-	TRBJ2-3	TGTGCCGGCCGAGCGGTTTCTAGCACAGATACGCAGTATTTT	CAGRAVSSTDTQYF
-	TRBV7-2	-	TRBJ2-3	TGTGCCAGCAGCTTAGCTGGGCCAGGAAAACGCGGTACGCAGTATTTT	CASSLAGPGKRGTQYF
-	TRBV3-1/TRBV3-2	TRBD1	TRBJ1-3	TGTGCCAGCAGCCAGTGGAGAGGGGGCAGGTCTGGAAACACCATATATTTT	CASSQWRGGRSGNTIYF
-	TRBV19	-	TRBJ1-1	TGTGCCAGTACCGAGACTGGAGCGAACACTGAAGCTTTCTTT	CASTETGANTEAFF
-	TRBV5-5	-	TRBJ1-2	TGTGCCAGCAGTTCGAAGGGAGGCTATGGCTACACCTTC	CASSSKGGYGYTF
-	TRBV27	-	TRBJ1-6	TGTGCCAGCAGTACCGGGACACACAATTCACCCCTCCACTTT	CASSTGTHNSPLHF
once	TRBV6-5	-	TRBJ1-4	TGTGCCAGCCGACCGACGGCAACTAATGAAAAACTGTTTTTT	CASRPTATNEKLFF
-	TRBV6-2/TRBV6-3	-	TRBJ1-2	TGTGCCAGCAGTTTCGACAGGAGGGCCTATGGCTACACCTTC	CASSFDRRAYGYTF